The 5 T cell receptor beta chains below come from one sample, sequenced in a study of molecular identifiers for immune sequencing clone quantification. TCRdb reanalysed the PCR reads using MiXCR and keeps one entry per CDR3 protein. The repertoire holds roughly 100,000 distinct CDR3 sequences, with about 32% as singletons. The sample was naive CD8+ T cells from blood, with Jurkat cell RNA spiked in. Subset here: FACS-sorted CD8+CD4-CCR7+CD45RA+ naive T cells. The origin of the receptors is a human donor in good health. Some libraries in this study had Jurkat cell RNA spiked in.

This clonotype was observed a handful of times. This sequence joins TRBV19 and TRBJ2-1; 14 bases fit TRBD2. Germline V gene lookup returns CDR1 LNHDA and CDR2 SQIVND (reference sequence). V lost 6 bases and J lost 0; bases outside the gene matches: 7. The CDR3 is 18 amino acids. CDR3 DNA: TGTGCCAGTAGAACGACTAGCGGGAGGGCTAGCTCCTACAATGAGCAGTTCTTC. It is translated as CASRTTSGRASSYNEQFF. Variable domain in full (rest from reference TRBV19 and TRBJ2-1): DGGITQSPKYLFRKEGQNVTLSCEQNLNHDAMYWYRQDPGQGLRLIYYSQIVNDFQKGDIAEGYSVSREKKESFPLTVTSAQKNPTAFYLCASRTTSGRASSYNEQFFGPGTRLTVL.

Of note for this clonotype: One junction end does not reproduce the germline sequence, and a read error may be involved. The chain carries TRBV4-1 and TRBJ2-1; 11 bases are a match to TRBD2. The CDR3 is 15 amino acids. From germline, CDR1 is MGHRA and CDR2 YSYEKL. CDR3 amino acids: CAGSRTSGRYNEQFF. The CDR3 region has the DNA TGCGCCGGCAGCCGTACTAGCGGGAGATACAATGAGCAGTTCTTC.

This clonotype was detected only a few times. The chain carries TRBV7-6 and TRBJ1-4; unclear D gene. There are 15 residues in the CDR3. V was clipped by 5 bases and J by 7 bases, with 17 bases between them. Germline lookup yields CDR1 SGHVS and CDR2 FNYEAQ. The CDR3 loop is CASSNSWGVGEKLFF. In nucleotides, the CDR3 is TGTGCCAGCAGCAACTCGTGGGGAGTAGGTGAAAAACTGTTTTTT.

As to this clonotype: The conserved phenylalanine or tryptophan normally closing the CDR3 is absent here, so this likely arose from a read error. Because the CDR3's place on the DNA is in doubt, the DNA is left out and the CDR3 is given as listed by TCRdb. This sequence joins TRBV19 and TRBJ1-5; the D call TRBD1 from the table was never checked on the DNA. The CDR3 spans 12 amino acids, including both terminal residues. Germline V lookup: CDR1 LNHDA, CDR2 SQIVND (reference sequence). The CDR3 spells CATGRGNQPQQI.

This clonotype has a handful of counts. The chain combines TRBV5-1 with TRBJ2-7, with 7 positions matching TRBD1. This CDR3 comprises 14 residues. The junction had 2 bases not matched to a gene; V was cut back by 0 bases and J by 2 bases. Germline-derived CDR1 and CDR2 are SGHRS and YFSETQ. The CDR3 loop is CASSLEQGAYEQYF. In DNA, the CDR3 is TGCGCCAGCAGCTTGGAGCAGGGGGCCTACGAGCAGTACTTC.